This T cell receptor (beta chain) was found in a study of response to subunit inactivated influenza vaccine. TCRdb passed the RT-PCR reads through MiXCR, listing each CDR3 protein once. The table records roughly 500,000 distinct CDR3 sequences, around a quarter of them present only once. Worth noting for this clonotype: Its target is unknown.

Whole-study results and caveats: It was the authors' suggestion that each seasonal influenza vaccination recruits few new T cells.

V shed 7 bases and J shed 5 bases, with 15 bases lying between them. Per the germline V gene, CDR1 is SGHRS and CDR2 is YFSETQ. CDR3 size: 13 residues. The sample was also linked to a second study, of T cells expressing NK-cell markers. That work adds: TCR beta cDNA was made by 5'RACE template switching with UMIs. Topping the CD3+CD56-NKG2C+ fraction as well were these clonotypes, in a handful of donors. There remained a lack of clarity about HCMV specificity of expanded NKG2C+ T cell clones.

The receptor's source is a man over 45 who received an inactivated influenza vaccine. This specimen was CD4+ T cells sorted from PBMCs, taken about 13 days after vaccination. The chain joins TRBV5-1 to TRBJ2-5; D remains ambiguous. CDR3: CASSGLPGETQYF. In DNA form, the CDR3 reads TGCGCCAGCTCGGGCCTCCCCGGGGAGACCCAGTACTTC.